The clone carrying this T cell receptor beta chain was seen a handful of times. The data were obtained in a study of CD8+ T cells in alopecia areata. cDNA reverse transcribed from extracted RNA served as the sequencing template. The method was immunoSEQ multiplex PCR; TCRdb's version includes in-frame clones alone and lacks a portion of them. The data show around 250,000 clones, less than 80% seen once. The junction had 4 bases not matched to a gene; V was cut back by 6 bases and J by 2 bases. Germline V CDR1 and CDR2: MNHEY, SMNVEV (reference sequence). CDR3 length: 16 residues. This rearrangement joins TRBV27 to TRBJ2-3, with TRBD2 matching 14 bases. The sample here was CD4+ T cells sorted from blood, taken at week 0. This receptor was taken from a human donor with alopecia areata. In nucleotides, the CDR3 is TGTGCCAGCAGGAGACTAGCGGGGGGGAACACAGATACGCAGTATTTT. Amino acids: CASRRLAGGNTDTQYF.